This TCR beta chain was recovered during a study of long-term antiretroviral therapy in people with HIV. An immunoSEQ assay, version v3.0, was performed at survey level. The assay was immunoSEQ multiplex PCR, and TCRdb's table has in-frame clones only and misses some. The table lists around 22,000 clones, 84% of them singletons. Notes on this clone: The antigen is unknown.

The ends were cut back, 9 bases at V and 8 bases at J, with 16 bases in the middle. The CDR3 consists of 12 residues. CDR1 ENHRY and CDR2 SYGVKD come from the germline V gene. General study results and limits: Controls showed broader CDR3 length ranges than did the HIV repertoires.

The receptor was derived from a young man with HIV. This chain links TRBV10-3 with TRBJ1-2; D is uncertain. The input for sequencing was unsorted PBMCs, taken 0.1 years before starting antiretroviral therapy. The DNA for the CDR3 is TGTGCCATTTTCTCGGAGGGTGGGGGCTACACCTTC. Translation: CAIFSEGGGYTF.